A single sample is the source of the 26 T cell receptor beta chains below, sequenced in a study of T cell changes during pregnancy in multiple sclerosis. Repertoires were generated with immunoSEQ multiplex PCR, while TCRdb's copy carries only in-frame clones and drops some. The sample shows around 45,000 clones, 75% to 90% of them seen only once. Source: CD8+ T cells from peripheral blood mononuclear cells, taken in the second trimester of pregnancy. The receptors were gathered from a female donor with multiple sclerosis, enrolled in a pregnancy study.

The chain employs TRBV18 and TRBJ2-2, with D possibly matching TRBD2 (6 bases). The germline V gene has CDR1 KGHSH and CDR2 LQKENI. The V end lost 3 bases, the J end lost 1 base, and 9 bases lay between the germline ends. This CDR3 contains 15 residues. The CDR3 sequence: CASSPNGGNTGELFF. For the CDR3, the DNA is TGTGCCAGCTCACCCAACGGGGGGAACACCGGGGAGCTGTTTTTT. Full variable domain (remainder filled in from reference TRBV18 and TRBJ2-2): NAGVMQNPRHLVRRRGQEARLRCSPMKGHSHVYWYRQLPEEGLKFMVYLQKENIIDESGMPKERFSAEFPKEGPSILRIQQVVRGDSAAYFCASSPNGGNTGELFFGEGSRLTVL.

The rearrangement joins TRBV4-1 to TRBJ2-5, with D hard to call. The CDR3 is made up of 15 amino acids. The germline gives CDR1 MGHRA, CDR2 YSYEKL. Trimming removed 1 base from V and 1 base from J, with 10 bases in between. CDR3 bases: TGCGCCAGCAGCCAAGGAAACTACCTCCAAGAGACCCAGTACTTC. Its translation is CASSQGNYLQETQYF.

The CDR3, as DNA: TGTGCCAGCAGTTTAGGGGACAGGGGGTCTAACTATGGCTACACCTTC. This translates into CASSLGDRGSNYGYTF. The chain combines TRBV28 with TRBJ1-2; 11 bases map to TRBD1. Germline CDR1 and CDR2: MDHEN and SYDVKM. After removal of 2 bases from V and 0 bases from J, the junction contained 2 bases not matched to a gene. The CDR3 totals 16 residues.

The chain combines TRBV12-2 with TRBJ1-1; TRBD1 is the table's D call, not checked against the DNA. TRBV12-2 corresponds to a pseudogene. CDR3 size: 16 residues. The CDR3 region is CASRYHADRENTEAFF. In nucleotides, the CDR3 is TGTGCAAGTCGCTACCACGCAGACAGGGAGAACACTGAAGCTTTCTTT.

This chain links TRBV7-3 with TRBJ2-5; 7 bases line up with TRBD2. The germline V gene has CDR1 SGHTA and CDR2 FQGTGA. There are 14 residues in the CDR3. V dropped 9 bases and J dropped 2; count of bases not matched to a gene: 9. CDR3 sequence (DNA): TGTGCCAGTTCCCACGGGGGGACTCAAGAGACCCAGTACTTC. Its translation is CASSHGGTQETQYF.

The V and J genes are TRBV27 and TRBJ1-4; TRBD1 matches 9 bases. CDR1 MNHEY and CDR2 SMNVEV come from the germline V gene (reference sequence). Losses at the gene ends were 6 bases for V and 13 bases for J; bases not matched to a gene: 12. The CDR3 is 14 amino acids. The CDR3 reads CASSLLGTGNGLFF. The CDR3 nucleotides are TGTGCCAGCAGCCTACTCGGGACAGGGAATGGACTGTTTTTT.

The rearrangement links TRBV6-1 to TRBJ2-1; possibly TRBD2 for D (5 bases). This CDR3 contains 13 residues. From germline, CDR1 is MNHNS and CDR2 SASEGT. With 7 bases removed from V and 4 bases from J, the gap between germline ends came to 11 bases. For the CDR3, the DNA is TGTGCCAGCATGCTAGCCGAGTACAATGAGCAGTTCTTC. Protein product: CASMLAEYNEQFF.

The chain carries TRBV27 and TRBJ2-7; 12 nucleotides agree with TRBD2. Germline CDR1 MNHEY, CDR2 SMNVEV (reference sequence). CDR3 length: 16 amino acids. Losses at the gene ends were 2 bases for V and 2 bases for J; bases not matched to a gene: 4. The CDR3 DNA is TGTGCCAGCAGTTTACGAGGACTAGCGGGGACCTACGAGCAGTACTTC. Its translation is CASSLRGLAGTYEQYF.

This clone was recorded only once. The genes are TRBV5-5 and TRBJ1-5; 9 bases match TRBD1. V trimming: 4 bases; J trimming: 5 bases; junction bases outside the gene matches: 4. The CDR3 length is 14 residues. Germline values: CDR1 SGHKS, CDR2 YYEKEE (reference sequence). In DNA, the CDR3 is TGTGCCAGCAGCGGGACAGGGTTCGATCAGCCCCAGCATTTT. Translating gives CASSGTGFDQPQHF.

This clone was seen only once. This chain uses TRBV9 with TRBJ2-5, with TRBD2 matching over 8 bases. Germline values: CDR1 SGDLS, CDR2 YYNGEE. This CDR3 has 13 residues. V lost 3 bases and J lost 4; bases outside the gene matches: 2. The DNA of the CDR3 is TGTGCCAGCAGCGACGGGGGGGGAGAGACCCAGTACTTC. Amino acids: CASSDGGGETQYF.

This rearrangement joins TRBV19 to TRBJ2-1; TRBD1 is a possible D gene (5 bases). The CDR3 runs 15 residues. Trimming shortened V by 3 bases and J by 6 bases, and 15 bases separated the two germline ends. The germline gives CDR1 LNHDA, CDR2 SQIVND (reference sequence). In DNA form, the CDR3 reads TGTGCCAGTAGTATGATACTGACAGCGCTCAATGAGCAGTTCTTC. Residues: CASSMILTALNEQFF.

The J gene is TRBJ2-5, the V gene TRBV10-2, with TRBD2 matching over 7 bases. Germline loops: CDR1 WSHSY, CDR2 SAAADI. Unmatched junction bases numbered 10, after V lost 8 bases and J lost 1 base. This CDR3 comprises 15 residues. CDR3 in amino acids: CASGLSGEPQETQYF. As DNA, the CDR3 is TGCGCCAGCGGTCTAAGCGGGGAACCCCAAGAGACCCAGTACTTC.

This clone has more than one count but fewer than ten. V is TRBV14 and J is TRBJ2-7; 9 bases match TRBD1. CDR1 SGHDN and CDR2 FVKESK come from the germline V gene. Trimming removed 3 bases from V and 2 bases from J; junction bases left unmatched: 2. The CDR3 runs to 14 residues. The CDR3 reads CASSHRDRAYEQYF. Here the CDR3 DNA reads TGTGCCAGCAGCCATCGGGACAGGGCCTACGAGCAGTACTTC.

The chain employs TRBV2 and TRBJ1-5, with no clear D. The CDR3 has 15 residues. V was trimmed by 5 bases and J by 0 bases, leaving 11 bases between them. CDR1 and CDR2 from the germline V gene are SNHLY and FYNNEI. CDR3: CASSNGPDSNQPQHF. The DNA of the CDR3 is TGTGCCAGCAGTAATGGCCCAGATAGCAATCAGCCCCAGCATTTT.

The chain has TRBV4-1 and TRBJ2-1; perhaps TRBD2 as D (5 bases). Per germline, CDR1 MGHRA and CDR2 YSYEKL. There are 14 residues in the CDR3. The V end lost 3 bases, the J end lost 7 bases, and 13 bases lay between the germline ends. This CDR3 is CASSHPGSGNEQFF. The CDR3 DNA sequence: TGCGCCAGCAGCCATCCGGGATCGGGGAATGAGCAGTTCTTC.

In this sample, this clone turned up once. The rearrangement links TRBV29-1 to TRBJ2-5, with TRBD1 as a possible D gene (6 bases). The CDR3 runs 11 residues. Per the germline V gene, CDR1 is SQVTM and CDR2 is ANQGSEA. Trimming removed 6 bases at V and 5 bases at J, with 10 bases between. As DNA, the CDR3 is TGCAGCGTGACGCAGGGGGAGACCCAGTACTTC. It codes for CSVTQGETQYF.

The V call is TRBV29-1, the J call TRBJ2-3; 11 nucleotides line up with TRBD2. This CDR3 is 16 amino acids long. The J segment lost 5 bases and the V segment lost 3 bases, leaving 10 bases of the junction unmatched. Germline V gene sequence: CDR1 SQVTM, CDR2 ANQGSEA. CDR3 sequence reads: CSVDGLAGGPGDTQYF. DNA for the CDR3: TGCAGCGTTGACGGGTTAGCGGGGGGGCCGGGAGATACGCAGTATTTT.

In this sample, this clone turned up a few times. This chain connects TRBV2 to TRBJ2-3, with D possibly TRBD1 on 5 matching bases. Trimming shortened V by 9 bases and J by 1 base, and 11 bases separated the two germline ends. Looked up from germline, CDR1 is SNHLY and CDR2 is FYNNEI. The CDR3 runs 13 residues. The chain's CDR3 is CARKGWGTDTQYF. DNA of the CDR3: TGTGCCAGAAAGGGGTGGGGCACAGATACGCAGTATTTT.

The gene calls are TRBV29-1 and TRBJ1-3; D is possibly TRBD1 (6 bases). The CDR3 totals 13 residues. Deletions cut 5 bases from V and 2 bases from J, with 10 bases between. Germline V gene lookup returns CDR1 SQVTM and CDR2 ANQGSEA. CDR3 DNA: TGCAGCGTTAGGACAGATCCTGGAAACACCATATATTTT. Its translation is CSVRTDPGNTIYF.

The chain carries TRBV30 and TRBJ2-7; TRBD2 matches 8 bases. V was pared by 1 base and J by 4 bases, with 15 bases of the junction left unmatched. Germline assignment: CDR1 GTSNPN and CDR2 SVGIG (reference sequence). This CDR3 spans 17 amino acids. CDR3 amino acids: CAWSAVLMSGRTYEQYF. DNA of the CDR3: TGTGCCTGGAGTGCGGTCCTAATGAGCGGGAGAACGTACGAGCAGTACTTC. Variable domain in full (rest from reference TRBV30 and TRBJ2-7): SQTIHQWPATLVQPVGSPLSLECTVEGTSNPNLYWYRQAAGRGLQLLFYSVGIGQISSEVPQNLSASRPQDRQFILSSKKLLLSDSGFYLCAWSAVLMSGRTYEQYFGPGTRLTVT.

The chain recombines TRBV27 with TRBJ2-7, with a weak D call TRBD2 (6 bases). This CDR3 spans 14 amino acids. Germline-derived CDR1 and CDR2 are MNHEY and SMNVEV (reference sequence). Trimming removed 3 bases from V and 4 bases from J, with 13 bases in between. CDR3 sequence: CASSFVVGGYEQYF. DNA for the CDR3: TGTGCCAGCAGTTTTGTTGTGGGAGGTTACGAGCAGTACTTC.

The V gene is TRBV4-2, the J gene TRBJ1-6; weak D call: TRBD1 (5 bases). Germline CDR1 is LGHNA and CDR2 is YNFKEQ. V was trimmed by 0 bases and J by 6 bases, leaving 12 bases between them. The CDR3 runs 16 residues. CDR3 loop: CASSQELAGLNSPLHF. The CDR3 coding sequence is TGTGCCAGCAGCCAAGAACTCGCGGGACTTAATTCACCCCTCCACTTT.

J is TRBJ2-2 and V is TRBV7-3; 7 bases agree with TRBD1. This CDR3 region has 18 residues. Trimming at V came to 0 bases and at J to 2 bases, leaving 9 bases not matched to a gene. Per the germline V gene, CDR1 is SGHTA and CDR2 is FQGTGA. As DNA, the CDR3 is TGTGCCAGCAGCTTAACGGGTTTACAGGGGCCTAACACCGGGGAGCTGTTTTTT. Its translation: CASSLTGLQGPNTGELFF.

The chain is built from TRBV4-1 and TRBJ2-1; 10 bases agree with TRBD2. After removal of 5 bases from V and 9 bases from J, the junction contained 13 bases not matched to a gene. The germline V gene encodes CDR1 MGHRA and CDR2 YSYEKL. The CDR3 spans 16 residues. The CDR3 loop is CASSGPGLATSGEQFF. As DNA, the CDR3 is TGCGCCAGCAGCGGACCGGGACTAGCGACGAGTGGTGAGCAGTTCTTC.

The chain joins TRBV13 to TRBJ2-1; D perhaps matches TRBD2 (7 bases). This CDR3 spans 15 amino acids. Per germline, CDR1 PRHDT and CDR2 FYEKMQ (reference sequence). The germline V and J ends were trimmed by 3 bases and 7 bases, with 16 bases remaining between them. CDR3 in DNA: TGTGCCAGCAGCTTGCTCTCGGGGGGCGGGAATGAGCAGTTCTTC. Its protein product is CASSLLSGGGNEQFF.

The rearrangement uses TRBV5-1 and TRBJ2-7; 11 positions match TRBD1. The germline gives CDR1 SGHRS, CDR2 YFSETQ. This CDR3 spans 14 amino acids. V lost 4 bases to trimming and J lost 4 bases; unmatched junction nucleotides: 4. DNA of the CDR3: TGCGCCAGCAGCCCCGGGACAGGGGGTTACGAGCAGTACTTC. Amino acid sequence: CASSPGTGGYEQYF. The full variable domain, rest sourced from reference TRBV5-1 and TRBJ2-7, is KAGVTQTPRYLIKTRGQQVTLSCSPISGHRSVSWYQQTPGQGLQFLFEYFSETQRNKGNFPGRFSGRQFSNSRSEMNVSTLELGDSALYLCASSPGTGGYEQYFGPGTRLTVT.